The TCR beta chain described here comes from a study of shared clonotypes between healthy human individuals. Study-level information: CD4 naive cells filled three plates per donor, CD4 memory three, CD8 naive two and CD8 memory one. Study-wide results and limits: Naive CD4 clonotype sharing across several donors was about 5%.

As concerns this clone: Its target is not known.

Every contributor of samples was a Caucasian grown-up residing in Nashville, Tennessee. The protocol was immunoSEQ multiplex PCR, while the TCRdb copy is restricted to in-frame clones and leaves out a portion. The sample contains roughly 2.6 million clones, 85% to 95% of which appear only once. Germline CDR1 LNHDA, CDR2 SQIVND (reference sequence). This CDR3 region has 14 residues. The trim removed 10 bases at V and 5 bases at J, leaving 11 bases unmatched. The chain joins TRBV19 to TRBJ2-5, with 9 bases lining up with TRBD1. Source material: naive CD4+ T cells sorted from blood. The subset was: CD45RA+ positively selected. This TCR came from a man aged 18-30 years in good health. This CDR3 reads CATPRGDRDETQYF. The CDR3 bases are TGTGCCACCCCAAGGGGGGACAGGGATGAGACCCAGTACTTC.